This is a list of T cell receptor beta chains from one sample in a study of blood T cells in healthy people across ages. A single record per CDR3 protein comes from TCRdb applying MiXCR to the 5' RACE reads. The sample records more than 900,000 distinct CDR3 sequences, just under 30% being singletons. These same records also appear under a second study, on T cells of mothers and their children.

Sequencing was done on a sample of blood. The source of these receptors is a woman between 40 and 50 years old in good health. The CDR3 runs from the conserved cysteine through the conserved F or W. A D gene is named only where the DNA matches it firmly. Clone size is stated in some rows and not others, as once, few, many or a class when expanded.

V,J,D,size,DNA,CDR3
TRBV7-9,TRBJ2-7,-,many,TGTGCCAGCAGCTCTAGTACCAGGGGCGAGCAGTACTTC,CASSSSTRGEQYF
TRBV5-1,TRBJ2-7,TRBD1,-,TGCGCCAGCAGCTTACGGCAGGGGGATGGCGAGCAGTACTTC,CASSLRQGDGEQYF
TRBV29-1,TRBJ2-6,-,-,TGCAGCGTCCCAACTGGGGCCAACGTCCTGACTTTC,CSVPTGANVLTF
TRBV29-1,TRBJ2-7,-,many,TGCAGCGTTGGACAGCCCCCAACCTACGAGCAGTACTTC,CSVGQPPTYEQYF
TRBV4-1,TRBJ2-1,-,-,TGCGCCAGCAGCCCCTTGGGTTACAATGAGCAGTTCTTC,CASSPLGYNEQFF
TRBV20-1,TRBJ2-3,TRBD1,many,TGCAGTGCTAACAGGGGGCGGGATACGCAGTATTTT,CSANRGRDTQYF
TRBV11-2,TRBJ2-4,-,many,TGTGCCAGCAGGGACAGAAGGCGGGCACCGGGGCACGACATTCAGTACTTC,CASRDRRRAPGHDIQYF
TRBV20-1,TRBJ1-2,TRBD1,few,TGCAGTGCCACCACGTTAAGGACAGGGATCTATGGCTACACCTTC,CSATTLRTGIYGYTF
TRBV3-1,TRBJ2-2,-,-,TGTGCCAGCAGCCACCTTAGCGGCGCGAACACCGGGGAGCTGTTTTTT,CASSHLSGANTGELFF
TRBV12-3/TRBV12-4,TRBJ2-7,-,many,TGTGCCAGCAGTTTGCGTACGGTAGGCGGAGAGCAGTACTTC,CASSLRTVGGEQYF
TRBV12-3/TRBV12-4,TRBJ2-1,-,few,TGTGCCAGCACCGAAGGGGGACACCTCAATGAGCAGTTCTTC,CASTEGGHLNEQFF
TRBV7-2,TRBJ2-5,-,many,TGTGCCAGCAGCTTAGGGGGGGCAATGGAGACCCAGTACTTC,CASSLGGAMETQYF
TRBV15,TRBJ2-1,TRBD2,many,TGTGCCACCAGCAGCCCCGGGGGGGACAATGAGCAGTTCTTC,CATSSPGGDNEQFF
TRBV7-2,TRBJ1-2,TRBD1,few,TGTGCCAGCAGCCCCGGGACAGGGGTCCTGGACTATGGCTACACCTTC,CASSPGTGVLDYGYTF
TRBV5-1,TRBJ1-2,TRBD1,few,TGCGCCAGCAGCCTGTTCGTACTTCAGGGGGCATTGGATGGCTACACCTTC,CASSLFVLQGALDGYTF
TRBV28,TRBJ1-1,TRBD1,few,TGTGCCAGCAGTGTTGGGACAGGGGGCCAAGAAGCTTTCTTT,CASSVGTGGQEAFF
TRBV5-1,TRBJ2-5,-,few,TGCGCCAGCAGCTCCGCTAGAACGGAAGAGACCCAGTACTTC,CASSSARTEETQYF
TRBV5-4,TRBJ2-5,-,many,TGTGCCAGCGTTCCTAGCGACACTAACCAAGAGACCCAGTACTTC,CASVPSDTNQETQYF
TRBV9,TRBJ2-3,-,-,TGTGCCAGCAGCCCCGGGGGGAGAGGGGGGACAGATACGCAGTATTTT,CASSPGGRGGTDTQYF
TRBV12-3/TRBV12-4,TRBJ1-2,-,-,TGTGCCAGCAGTCGGGGGGGACGCCTCCGCTATGGCTACACCTTC,CASSRGGRLRYGYTF
TRBV20-1,TRBJ2-3,-,few,TGCAGTGCTAGTGACGGTGATACGCAGTATTTT,CSASDGDTQYF
TRBV6-5,TRBJ1-2,TRBD1,few,TGTGCCAGCAGGGACAGGGGAAGGATTAACTATGGCTACACCTTC,CASRDRGRINYGYTF
TRBV27,TRBJ2-1,TRBD2,many,TGTGCCAGCACCTCTCCCCTGGGGCGGGGGGGCTCCGATGAGCAGTTCTTC,CASTSPLGRGGSDEQFF
TRBV12-3/TRBV12-4,TRBJ1-1,-,many,TGTGCCAGCATGATTAGGACGGAGAACACTGAAGCTTTCTTT,CASMIRTENTEAFF
TRBV28,TRBJ2-1,-,few,TGTGCCAGCAGTGGGCCGGTGGGCACTGAGCAGTTCTTC,CASSGPVGTEQFF
TRBV4-3,TRBJ1-1,-,few,TGCGCCAGCAGCCAATCATTTAGACAGGACGCTGAAGCTTTCTTT,CASSQSFRQDAEAFF
TRBV28,TRBJ2-7,TRBD1,-,TGTGCCAGCAGTTTCCAGACAGGGGGCTCCTACGAGCAGTACTTC,CASSFQTGGSYEQYF
TRBV2,TRBJ1-1,-,few,TGTGCCAGCAGTGACAGGATCAACATCATGAACACTGAAGCTTTCTTT,CASSDRINIMNTEAFF
TRBV11-2,TRBJ2-7,-,many,TGTGCCAGCAGCTTAGAACGGACATCCTCCTACGAGCAGTACTTC,CASSLERTSSYEQYF
TRBV9,TRBJ2-7,-,many,TGTGCCAGCAGCAAACCCTACGAGCAGTACTTC,CASSKPYEQYF
TRBV20-1,TRBJ2-2,TRBD2,few,TGCAGTGCAATCACGAGCGCCGGGACTAGCGGGGGGGGAACCGGGGAGCTGTTTTTT,CSAITSAGTSGGGTGELFF
TRBV5-6,TRBJ2-1,TRBD2,-,TGTGCCAGCAGTGGACTCGGGGGGGGGCCCTACAATGAGCAGTTCTTC,CASSGLGGGPYNEQFF
TRBV7-6,TRBJ2-3,TRBD2,-,TGTGCCAGCAGCAAGACCTCGGGACTAGCGGGAGATACGCAGTATTTT,CASSKTSGLAGDTQYF
TRBV12-3/TRBV12-4,TRBJ1-2,-,few,TGTGCCAGCAGCCACGAACAGAACTACGGCTACACCTTC,CASSHEQNYGYTF
TRBV7-9,TRBJ1-4,-,few,TGTGCCAGCAGCCCCATGGGAGGTGCCCAGGGCGAAAAACTGTTTTTT,CASSPMGGAQGEKLFF
TRBV15,TRBJ1-5,-,-,TGTGCCACCAGCAGAGATCGATTGGGATGGGGACAGCCCCAGCATTTT,CATSRDRLGWGQPQHF
TRBV7-2,TRBJ2-7,TRBD2,few,TGTGCCAGCAGCTTAGCTGGGACTAGCGGGGTGTACAATGAGCAGTACTTC,CASSLAGTSGVYNEQYF
TRBV19,TRBJ2-7,-,few,TGTGCCAGTAGTTTGACGACTGGGACCTACGAGCAGTACTTC,CASSLTTGTYEQYF
TRBV12-3/TRBV12-4,TRBJ2-1,TRBD2,-,TGTGCCAGCAGGGGGGGACTAGCGAAACCCTACAATGAGCAGTTCTTC,CASRGGLAKPYNEQFF
TRBV7-8,TRBJ2-5,TRBD2,many,TGTGCCAGCAGCTCAGGTCTCCTAGCGGGGGGGCACGAGACCCAGTACTTC,CASSSGLLAGGHETQYF
TRBV7-9,TRBJ2-1,TRBD1,many,TGTGCCAGCAGCTTACCTACGGGACAGGGGGCGTACAATGAGCAGTTCTTC,CASSLPTGQGAYNEQFF
TRBV2,TRBJ2-2,-,-,TGTGCCAGCACAGAGTGGCCGGATCTCACCGGGGAGCTGTTTTTT,CASTEWPDLTGELFF
TRBV3-1,TRBJ2-7,TRBD2,many,TGTGCCAGCAGCCAAGTTTGGGGACTAGCGGGGGGGAGGGAGCAGTACTTC,CASSQVWGLAGGREQYF
TRBV19,TRBJ1-1,-,-,TGTGCCAGTAGTATTGGGGCCAAGAACACTGAAGCTTTCTTT,CASSIGAKNTEAFF
TRBV11-2,TRBJ1-6,TRBD1,few,TGTGCCAGCAGCTTAGAAGGGGGGACAGGGACTTCACCCCTCCACTTT,CASSLEGGTGTSPLHF
TRBV9,TRBJ1-2,TRBD1,many,TGTGCCAGCAGCGACCCACAGGGGTATGGCTACACCTTC,CASSDPQGYGYTF
TRBV21-1,TRBJ2-7,-,few,TGTGCCAGCAGCAAAAAGGCCAGGGGCTCATGCGAGCAGTACTTC,CASSKKARGSCEQYF